This T cell receptor (beta chain) was identified in a study of CD8+CD57+ T cells in acquired aplastic anemia. Template material for TCR beta VDJ and CDR3 profiling consisted of genomic DNA. TCRdb called the reads again in MiXCR, with one record for every CDR3 protein. This sample carries around 200,000 distinct CDR3 sequences, roughly 57% of them seen once, and the ten largest clones take 29%. Trimming removed 3 bases from V and 6 bases from J; junction bases left unmatched: 8. The germline V gene encodes CDR1 SQVTM and CDR2 ANQGSEA. The CDR3 sequence is 14 residues long. The rearrangement joins TRBV29-1 to TRBJ1-1; 9 positions match TRBD1. This TCR was recovered from a human donor in good health. Sequencing was performed on sorted CD4+, CD8+, or CD8+CD57+ T cells (not recorded which) from PBMCs. CDR3 in DNA: TGCAGCGTTGATGGGGGACAGGGTGAGCCTGAAGCTTTCTTT. Translating it yields CSVDGGQGEPEAFF. Supplemented by reference TRBV29-1 and TRBJ1-1, the full variable domain reads SAVISQKPSRDICQRGTSLTIQCQVDSQVTMMFWYRQQPGQSLTLIATANQGSEATYESGFVIDKFPISRPNLTFSTLTVSNMSPEDSSIYLCSVDGGQGEPEAFFGQGTRLTVV.